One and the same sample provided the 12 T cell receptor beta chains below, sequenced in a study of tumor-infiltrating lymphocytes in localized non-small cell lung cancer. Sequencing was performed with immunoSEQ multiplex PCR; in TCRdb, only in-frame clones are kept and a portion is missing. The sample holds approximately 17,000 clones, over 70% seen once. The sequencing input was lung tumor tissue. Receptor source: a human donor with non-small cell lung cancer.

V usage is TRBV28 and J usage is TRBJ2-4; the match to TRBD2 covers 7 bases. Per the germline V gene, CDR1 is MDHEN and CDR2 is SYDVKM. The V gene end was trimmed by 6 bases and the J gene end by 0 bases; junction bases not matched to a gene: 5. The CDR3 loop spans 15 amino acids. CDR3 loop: CASRSSGLAKNIQYF. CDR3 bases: TGTGCCAGCAGATCTAGCGGCCTAGCCAAAAACATTCAGTACTTC.

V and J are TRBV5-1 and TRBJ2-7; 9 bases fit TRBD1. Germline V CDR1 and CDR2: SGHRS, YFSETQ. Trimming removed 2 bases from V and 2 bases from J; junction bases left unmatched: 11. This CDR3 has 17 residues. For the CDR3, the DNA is TGCGCCAGCAGCTTCCTTCGACGGGACAGGGTCGCCTACGAGCAGTACTTC. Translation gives CASSFLRRDRVAYEQYF. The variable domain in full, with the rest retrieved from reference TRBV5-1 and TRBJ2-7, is KAGVTQTPRYLIKTRGQQVTLSCSPISGHRSVSWYQQTPGQGLQFLFEYFSETQRNKGNFPGRFSGRQFSNSRSEMNVSTLELGDSALYLCASSFLRRDRVAYEQYFGPGTRLTVT.

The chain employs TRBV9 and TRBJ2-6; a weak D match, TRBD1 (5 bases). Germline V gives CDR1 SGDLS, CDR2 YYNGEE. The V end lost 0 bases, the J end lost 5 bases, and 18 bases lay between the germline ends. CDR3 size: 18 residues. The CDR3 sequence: CASSVETGKLERANVLTF. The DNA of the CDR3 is TGTGCCAGCAGCGTAGAAACAGGAAAACTTGAGCGGGCCAACGTCCTGACTTTC.

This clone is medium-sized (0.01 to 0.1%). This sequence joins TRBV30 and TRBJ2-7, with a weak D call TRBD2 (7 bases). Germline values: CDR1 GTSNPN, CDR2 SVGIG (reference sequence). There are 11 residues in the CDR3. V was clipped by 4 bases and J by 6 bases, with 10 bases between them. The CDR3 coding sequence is TGTGCCTGGAACAGGGAGGGCGAGCAGTACTTC. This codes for CAWNREGEQYF.

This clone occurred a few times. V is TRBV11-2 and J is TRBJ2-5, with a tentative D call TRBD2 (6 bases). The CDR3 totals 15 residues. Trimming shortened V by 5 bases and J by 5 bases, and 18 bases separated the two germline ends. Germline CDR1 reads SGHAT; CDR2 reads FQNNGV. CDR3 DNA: TGTGCCAGCAGCCCCACGGGGGACCCGTGGGAGACCCAGTACTTC. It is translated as CASSPTGDPWETQYF.

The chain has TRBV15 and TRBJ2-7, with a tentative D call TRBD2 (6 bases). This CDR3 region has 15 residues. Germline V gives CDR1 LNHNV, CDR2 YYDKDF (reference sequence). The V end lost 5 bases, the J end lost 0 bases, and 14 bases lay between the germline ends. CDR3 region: CATSLGGFSSYEQYF. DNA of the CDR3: TGTGCCACCAGCCTGGGGGGATTCTCCTCCTACGAGCAGTACTTC.

The CDR3 region has the DNA TGTGCCAGTAGAGGGGACAGGGGCTCACCCCTCCACTTT. This encodes CASRGDRGSPLHF. This chain links TRBV19 with TRBJ1-6; the match to TRBD1 covers 10 bases. Unmatched junction bases numbered 3, after V lost 6 bases and J lost 10 bases. The CDR3 is 13 residues long. The germline gives CDR1 LNHDA, CDR2 SQIVND (reference sequence).

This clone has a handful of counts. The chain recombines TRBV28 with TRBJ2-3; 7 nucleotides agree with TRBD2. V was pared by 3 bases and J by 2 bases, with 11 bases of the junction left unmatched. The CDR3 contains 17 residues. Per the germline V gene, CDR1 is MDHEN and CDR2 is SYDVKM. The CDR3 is CASSFRSSGYSTDTQYF. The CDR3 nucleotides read TGTGCCAGCAGTTTTCGTTCTAGCGGATATTCCACAGATACGCAGTATTTT.

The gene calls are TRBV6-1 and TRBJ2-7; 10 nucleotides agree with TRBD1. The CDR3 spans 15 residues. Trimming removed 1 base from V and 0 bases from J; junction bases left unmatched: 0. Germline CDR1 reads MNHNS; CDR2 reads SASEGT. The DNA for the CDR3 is TGTGCCAGCAGTGAAGGGACAGGGGGCTCCTACGAGCAGTACTTC. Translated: CASSEGTGGSYEQYF.

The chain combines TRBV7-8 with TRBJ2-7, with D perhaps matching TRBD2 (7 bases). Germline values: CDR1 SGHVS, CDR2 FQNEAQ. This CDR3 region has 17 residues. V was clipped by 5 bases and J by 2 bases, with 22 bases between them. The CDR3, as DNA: TGTGCCAGCAGCGTAGGGGGAGGGGGAGGCCGACCCTACGAGCAGTACTTC. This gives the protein CASSVGGGGGRPYEQYF.

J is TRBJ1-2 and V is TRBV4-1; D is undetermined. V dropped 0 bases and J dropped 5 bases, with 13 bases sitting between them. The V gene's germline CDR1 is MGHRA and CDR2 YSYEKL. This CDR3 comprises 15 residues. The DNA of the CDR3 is TGCGCCAGCAGCCAAGATCATCGGCAGCCATATGGCTACACCTTC. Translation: CASSQDHRQPYGYTF.

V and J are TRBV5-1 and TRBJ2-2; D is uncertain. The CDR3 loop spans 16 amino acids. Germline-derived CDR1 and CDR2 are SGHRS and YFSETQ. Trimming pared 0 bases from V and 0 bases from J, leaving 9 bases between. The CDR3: CASSLGDPTNTGELFF. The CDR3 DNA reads TGCGCCAGCAGCTTGGGTGATCCTACGAACACCGGGGAGCTGTTTTTT.